This passage covers 5 T cell receptor beta chains from one sample sequenced in a study of blood T cell repertoires in COVID-19. Only in-frame clones appear in the TCRdb table, and some are missing; sequencing was by immunoSEQ multiplex PCR. There are around 250,000 clones in the sample; approximately 85% occur only once, and about 8.2% lies in the top ten. Input material: PBMCs or T cells enriched from blood (not recorded which). The receptors stem from a woman between 45 and 60 years old with acute COVID-19.

V is TRBV15 and J is TRBJ1-2; a weak D match, TRBD1 (6 bases). In germline, CDR1 is LNHNV, CDR2 YYDKDF (reference sequence). Trimming cost V 1 base and J 6 bases, with 9 bases left between them. This CDR3 region has 13 residues. This CDR3 is CATSRASGDGYTF. CDR3 bases: TGTGCCACCAGCAGAGCCTCAGGGGATGGCTACACCTTC.

The V and J genes are TRBV29-1 and TRBJ2-1; 13 bases align to TRBD2. The CDR3 runs to 15 residues. Germline CDR1 reads SQVTM; CDR2 reads ANQGSEA. V was pared by 6 bases and J by 1 base, with 3 bases of the junction left unmatched. CDR3 in amino acids: CSVRTSGGSYNEQFF. In DNA form, the CDR3 reads TGCAGCGTCAGGACTAGCGGGGGTTCCTACAATGAGCAGTTCTTC.

V usage is TRBV27 and J usage is TRBJ2-3; 7 bases align to TRBD1. V lost 7 bases, J lost 1 base, and 2 bases stayed unmatched. The CDR3 loop spans 13 amino acids. Germline V gene lookup returns CDR1 MNHEY and CDR2 SMNVEV (reference sequence). CDR3 nucleotides: TGTGCCAGCAACGACAGGGGCACAGATACGCAGTATTTT. Translated, it gives CASNDRGTDTQYF.

The rearrangement links TRBV27 to TRBJ1-4; tentative D call: TRBD1 (5 bases). The V end was cut by 5 bases, the J end by 8 bases, with 18 bases between. The length of the CDR3 is 15 residues. In germline, CDR1 is MNHEY, CDR2 SMNVEV (reference sequence). CDR3 sequence reads: CASSDPLGGGEKLFF. CDR3 nucleotides: TGTGCCAGCAGTGACCCACTGGGGGGAGGAGAAAAACTGTTTTTT.

The V gene is TRBV6-2 or TRBV6-3, the J gene TRBJ2-3, with TRBD1 identical over 10 bases. J lost 3 bases, V lost 2 bases, and 2 bases had no gene match. The CDR3 has 15 amino acids. CDR1 and CDR2 (germline): MNHEY, SVGEGT. Here the CDR3 reads CASSYGTGATDTQYF. The CDR3 bases are TGTGCCAGCAGTTACGGGACAGGGGCAACAGATACGCAGTATTTT.